This T cell receptor (beta chain) was sequenced for a study of cytomegalovirus exposure and HLA in healthy donors. Regarding the study as a whole: The dataset shows that most TCR sequences were rare, while some public TCRs occurred in many donors. Presence/absence comparisons presumed near-even sequencing depth among donors. A later analysis reportedly identified an Asian-associated ancestry cluster as carrying fewer N-insertions than the roughly 700-donor mean. Association with HLA alleles at 0.05 false discovery rate was found for roughly 17,000 TCR beta sequences in a later analysis.

60 Vbeta and 13 Jbeta primers were used in PCR. Profiled with immunoSEQ multiplex PCR; TCRdb holds only in-frame clones, not every one. This table holds 150,000 to 200,000 clones, over 70% found once. The CDR3 consists of 14 residues. CDR1 is SNHLY and CDR2 is FYNNEI in the germline V gene. The J segment lost 6 bases and the V segment lost 7 bases, leaving 10 bases of the junction unmatched. Concerning this clone: Its antigen remains unidentified.

The sequence was collected from a woman in her thirties in good health and CMV-seropositive. Material: PBMCs. J is TRBJ2-7 and V is TRBV2; 9 nucleotides agree with TRBD1. DNA for the CDR3: TGTGCCAGCAACACCGGGACAGGGTATCCCGAGCAGTACTTC. Protein: CASNTGTGYPEQYF.